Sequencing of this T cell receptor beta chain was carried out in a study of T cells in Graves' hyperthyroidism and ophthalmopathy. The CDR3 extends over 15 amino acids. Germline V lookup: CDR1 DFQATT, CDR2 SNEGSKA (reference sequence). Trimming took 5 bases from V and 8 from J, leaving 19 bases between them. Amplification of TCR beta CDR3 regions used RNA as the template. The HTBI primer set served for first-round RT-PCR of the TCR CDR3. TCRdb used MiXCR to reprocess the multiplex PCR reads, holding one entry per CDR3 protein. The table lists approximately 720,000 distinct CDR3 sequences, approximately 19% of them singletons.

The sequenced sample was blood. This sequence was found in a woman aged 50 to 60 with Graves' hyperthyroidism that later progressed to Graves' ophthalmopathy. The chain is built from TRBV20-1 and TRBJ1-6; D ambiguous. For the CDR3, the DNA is TGCAGTGCTGGTGCATGGGTGGGAGGCGATTCACCCCTCCACTTT. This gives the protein CSAGAWVGGDSPLHF.